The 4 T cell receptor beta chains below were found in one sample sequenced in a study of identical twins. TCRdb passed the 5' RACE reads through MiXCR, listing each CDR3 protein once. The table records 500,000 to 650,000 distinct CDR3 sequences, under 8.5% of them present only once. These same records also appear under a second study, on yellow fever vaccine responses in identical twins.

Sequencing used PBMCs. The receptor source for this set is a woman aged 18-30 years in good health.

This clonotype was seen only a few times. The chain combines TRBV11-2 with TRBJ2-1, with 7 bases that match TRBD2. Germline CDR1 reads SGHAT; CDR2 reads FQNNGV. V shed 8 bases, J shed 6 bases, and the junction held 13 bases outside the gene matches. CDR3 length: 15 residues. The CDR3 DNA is TGTGCCAGCTGTGTTTCCGGGACTAACTTCAATGAGCAGTTCTTC. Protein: CASCVSGTNFNEQFF.

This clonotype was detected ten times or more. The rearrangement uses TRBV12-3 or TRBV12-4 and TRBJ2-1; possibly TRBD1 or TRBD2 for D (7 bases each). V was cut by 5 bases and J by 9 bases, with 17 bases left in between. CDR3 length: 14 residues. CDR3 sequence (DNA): TGTGCCAGCAGTGACGGGCTCAGGGGGGGTGAGCAGTTCTTC. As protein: CASSDGLRGGEQFF.

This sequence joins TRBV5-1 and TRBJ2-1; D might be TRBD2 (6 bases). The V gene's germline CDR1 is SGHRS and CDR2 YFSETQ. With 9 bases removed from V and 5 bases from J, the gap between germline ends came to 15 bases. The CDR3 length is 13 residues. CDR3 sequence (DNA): TGCGCCACAAGGAGGGATCCGGACAATGAGCAGTTCTTC. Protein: CATRRDPDNEQFF. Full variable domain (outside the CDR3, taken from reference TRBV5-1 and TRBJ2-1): KAGVTQTPRYLIKTRGQQVTLSCSPISGHRSVSWYQQTPGQGLQFLFEYFSETQRNKGNFPGRFSGRQFSNSRSEMNVSTLELGDSALYLCATRRDPDNEQFFGPGTRLTVL.

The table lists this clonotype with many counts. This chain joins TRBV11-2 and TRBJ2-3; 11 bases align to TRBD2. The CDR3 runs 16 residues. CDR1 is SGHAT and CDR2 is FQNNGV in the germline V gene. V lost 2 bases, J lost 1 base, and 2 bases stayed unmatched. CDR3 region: CASSLTLAGGTDTQYF. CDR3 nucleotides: TGTGCCAGCAGCTTAACACTAGCGGGAGGCACAGATACGCAGTATTTT.